This TCR beta chain originates from a study of vaccination and CD4 T cells after COVID-19. Study information: Convalescent donors: six male, four female; seven Caucasian, two Asian, one multiracial, two Hispanic. As a positive control, some control cultures were given a CEFX pool, while others were given an HIV-1 Nef pool or no peptide. Blood was drawn a median roughly 67 days post second dose, range 14 to 241.

Oncomine TCR Beta short-read sequencing was applied to DNA from cultured CD4+ T cells. TCRdb fed the PCR reads into MiXCR, producing one record per CDR3 protein. The sample yields about 14,000 distinct CDR3 sequences, about two fifths seen once. As for treatment: approximately nine-day PBMC culture with coronavirus spike peptide pools or control peptides (ViraFEST assay). ViraFEST sequenced TCRs after peptide-pool expansion of antigen-specific T cells. This clonotype has just a few counts. Its antigen is as yet unknown. From germline, CDR1 is ENHRY and CDR2 SYGVKD. The CDR3 sequence is 13 residues long. Trimming pared 5 bases from V and 4 bases from J, leaving 11 bases between.

The specimen sequenced was CD4+ T cells from blood, cultured in vitro. This clonotype was sampled from a human donor who had recovered from COVID-19. V usage is TRBV10-3 and J usage is TRBJ1-2; TRBD1 is a possible D gene (6 bases). Here the CDR3 reads CAISPTGSYGYTF. In DNA, the CDR3 is TGTGCCATCAGTCCTACAGGGTCCTATGGCTACACCTTC.